This T cell receptor (beta chain) was obtained from a study of cytomegalovirus exposure and HLA in healthy donors. Study findings and constraints: About 150 TCR beta chains were listed as cytomegalovirus-associated.

As to this clone: Its antigen is not known.

V gave up 6 bases and J gave up 0 bases, with 15 bases separating them. Germline CDR1 SGHTA, CDR2 FQGNSA. The CDR3 consists of 16 residues. In the PCR, 60 Vbeta and 13 Jbeta primers were used. TCRdb's copy holds only in-frame clones and misses some; the assay was immunoSEQ multiplex PCR. The repertoire holds 150,000 to 200,000 clones, with about 86% as singletons. The clonotype originates from a woman in her twenties or thirties in good health and CMV-seronegative. The sequenced material came from PBMCs. This chain links TRBV7-2 with TRBJ1-3; TRBD1 is a possible D gene (5 bases). The CDR3: CASRGAGGSSGNTIYF. Here the CDR3 DNA reads TGTGCCAGCAGGGGCGCCGGGGGAAGCTCTGGAAACACCATATATTTT.